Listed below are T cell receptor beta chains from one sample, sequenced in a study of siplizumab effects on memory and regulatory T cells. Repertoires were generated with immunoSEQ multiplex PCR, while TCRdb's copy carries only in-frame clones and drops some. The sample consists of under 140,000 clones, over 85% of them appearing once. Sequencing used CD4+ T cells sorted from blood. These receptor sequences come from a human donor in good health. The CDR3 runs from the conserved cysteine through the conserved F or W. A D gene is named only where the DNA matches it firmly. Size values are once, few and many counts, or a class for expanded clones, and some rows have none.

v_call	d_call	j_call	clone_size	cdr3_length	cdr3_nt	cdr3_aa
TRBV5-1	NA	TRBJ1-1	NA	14	TGCGCCAGCAGCAACTCCGGGACAAAGGCTGAAGCTTTCTTT	CASSNSGTKAEAFF
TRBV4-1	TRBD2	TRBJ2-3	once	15	TGCGCCAGCAGAAATAGGGAGGGAGGTGCAGATACGCAGTATTTT	CASRNREGGADTQYF
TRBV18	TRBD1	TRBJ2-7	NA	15	TGTGCCAGCTCACTTACCGGACAGGGTACCCACGAGCAGTACTTC	CASSLTGQGTHEQYF
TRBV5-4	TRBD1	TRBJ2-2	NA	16	TGTGCCAGCAGCTTGGGACAGGGTAGGAGCACCGGGGAGCTGTTTTTT	CASSLGQGRSTGELFF
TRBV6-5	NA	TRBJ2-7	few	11	TGTGCCAGCAGTACCCGCTTTGGGCAGTACTTC	CASSTRFGQYF
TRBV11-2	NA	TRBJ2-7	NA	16	TGTGCCAGCAGCTCCAAGGGGGGGACCGCGATTTACGAGCAGTACTTC	CASSSKGGTAIYEQYF
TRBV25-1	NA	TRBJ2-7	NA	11	TGTGCCAGCAGTGGATACTACGAGCAGTACTTC	CASSGYYEQYF
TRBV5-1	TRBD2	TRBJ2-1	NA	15	TGCGCCAGCAGCTTGAGCCTAGCGGTTATGAATGAGCAGTTCTTC	CASSLSLAVMNEQFF
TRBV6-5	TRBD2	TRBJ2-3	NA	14	TGTGCCAGCAGTCGCGCGGGGGGCCGGAATACGCAGTATTTT	CASSRAGGRNTQYF
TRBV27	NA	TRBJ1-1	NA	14	TGTGCCAGCAGTTACCTCGGGGCCAACACTGAAGCTTTCTTT	CASSYLGANTEAFF
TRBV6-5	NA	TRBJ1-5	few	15	TGTGCCAGCAGAGCCCGGCAGGTGAGCAATCAGCCCCAGCATTTT	CASRARQVSNQPQHF
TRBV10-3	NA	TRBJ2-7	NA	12	TGTGCCATCAGTCTGGAGGCGCACGAGCAGTACTTC	CAISLEAHEQYF
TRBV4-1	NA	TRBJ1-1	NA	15	TGCGCCAGCAGCCAAGTCGGACGGAAGGGCACTGAAGCTTTCTTT	CASSQVGRKGTEAFF
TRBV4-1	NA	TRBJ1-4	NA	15	TGCGCCAGCAGCCTTCGACCGTCAACTAATGAAAAACTGTTTTTT	CASSLRPSTNEKLFF
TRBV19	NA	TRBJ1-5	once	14	TGTGCCAGTAGTACCCAGGGGTACAATCAGCCCCAGCATTTT	CASSTQGYNQPQHF
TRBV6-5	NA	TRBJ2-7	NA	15	TGTGCCAGCAGGGATAGCGGCGGACCGACCTACGAGCAGTACTTC	CASRDSGGPTYEQYF
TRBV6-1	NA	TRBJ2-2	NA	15	TGTGCCAGCAGTGAAAGTTGGGGGGCTACCGGGGAGCTGTTTTTT	CASSESWGATGELFF
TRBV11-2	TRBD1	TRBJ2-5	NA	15	TGTGCCAGCAGCCGAGCCGGGACAGGGGGGGAGACCCAGTACTTC	CASSRAGTGGETQYF
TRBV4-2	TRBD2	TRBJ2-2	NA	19	TGTGCCAGCAGCCAAGAGGGCAGCCCTAGCGGGAGAGGGGGCGGGGAGCTGTTTTTT	CASSQEGSPSGRGGGELFF
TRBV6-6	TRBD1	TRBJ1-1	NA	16	TGTGCCAGCAGCGTAGGGGGGGGACAGCTAAACACTGAAGCTTTCTTT	CASSVGGGQLNTEAFF
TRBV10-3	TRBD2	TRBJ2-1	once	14	TGTGCCATCAGTGCCCAGCGGGAGGGTAATGAGCAGTTCTTC	CAISAQREGNEQFF
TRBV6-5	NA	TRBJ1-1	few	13	TGTGCCAGCAGTTACGACGCCTTCTCCGAAGCTTTCTTT	CASSYDAFSEAFF
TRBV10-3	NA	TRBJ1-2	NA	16	TGTGCCATCAGTGAGTCGATTCGGGCCTACTCTCATGGCTACACCTTC	CAISESIRAYSHGYTF
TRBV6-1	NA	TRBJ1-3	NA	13	TGTGCCAGCAGTGGAATCTCTGGAAACACCATATATTTT	CASSGISGNTIYF
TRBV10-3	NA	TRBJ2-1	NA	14	TGTGCCTCCTCTAAGGAGTCTTTAGGGAATGAGCAGTTCTTC	CASSKESLGNEQFF
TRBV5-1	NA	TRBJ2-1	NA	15	TGCGCCAGCAGCCCCCCCCAGGGTACTTACAATGAGCAGTTCTTC	CASSPPQGTYNEQFF
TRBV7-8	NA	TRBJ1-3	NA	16	TGTGCCAGCAAACTGACAGGTGGTAACTCTGGAAACACCATATATTTT	CASKLTGGNSGNTIYF
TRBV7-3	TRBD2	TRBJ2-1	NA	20	TGTGCCAGCAGTCCCAACCCTAGGACTAGCGGGAGGTCCTCCTACAATGAGCAGTTCTTC	CASSPNPRTSGRSSYNEQFF
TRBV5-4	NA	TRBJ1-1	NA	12	TGTGCCAGCAGCTTGGGGGTCACTGAAGCTTTCTTT	CASSLGVTEAFF
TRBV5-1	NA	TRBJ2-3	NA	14	TGCGCCAGCAGCGCAGATTGGGGCACAGATACGCAGTATTTT	CASSADWGTDTQYF
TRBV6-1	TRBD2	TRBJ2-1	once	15	TGTGCCAGCAGTGGGGGACTAGCGGGACTTCAAGAGCAGTTCTTC	CASSGGLAGLQEQFF
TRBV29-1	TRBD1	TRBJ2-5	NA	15	TGCAGCGTAGAAAACACCAGGGGGCTAATAGAGACCCAGTACTTC	CSVENTRGLIETQYF
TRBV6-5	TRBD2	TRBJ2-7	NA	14	TGTGCCAGCAGTTACGGCGGGAGGGGGAACGAGCAGTACTTC	CASSYGGRGNEQYF
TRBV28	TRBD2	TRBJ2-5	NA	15	TGTGCCAGCAGCTCCGGACTAGTGGATACGGAGACCCAGTACTTC	CASSSGLVDTETQYF
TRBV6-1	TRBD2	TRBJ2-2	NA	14	TGTGCCAGCAGTGTAGCGGGAAAGGGCGGGGAGCTGTTTTTT	CASSVAGKGGELFF